This TCR beta chain was recorded in a study of cytomegalovirus exposure and HLA in healthy donors. The ends lost 3 bases at V and 6 bases at J; junction bases unmatched: 7. CDR3 length equals 14 residues. The germline CDR1 and CDR2 sequences are SGHAT and FQNNGV. Generated by immunoSEQ multiplex PCR, the TCRdb table keeps only in-frame clones and is missing some. Of around 50,000 clones in the sample, approximately 95% were seen once. The receptor was derived from a woman aged 18 to 35 in good health and CMV-seronegative. The sample comprised PBMCs. The chain is built from TRBV11-2 and TRBJ1-1; 7 bases map to TRBD1. DNA for the CDR3: TGTGCCAGCAGCTTGGTGACAGGGTCTGCTGAAGCTTTCTTT. Amino acid sequence: CASSLVTGSAEAFF. Complete variable domain (other parts from reference TRBV11-2 and TRBJ1-1): EAGVAQSPRYKIIEKRQSVAFWCNPISGHATLYWYQQILGQGPKLLIQFQNNGVVDDSQLPKDRFSAERLKGVDSTLKIQPAKLEDSAVYLCASSLVTGSAEAFFGQGTRLTVV.